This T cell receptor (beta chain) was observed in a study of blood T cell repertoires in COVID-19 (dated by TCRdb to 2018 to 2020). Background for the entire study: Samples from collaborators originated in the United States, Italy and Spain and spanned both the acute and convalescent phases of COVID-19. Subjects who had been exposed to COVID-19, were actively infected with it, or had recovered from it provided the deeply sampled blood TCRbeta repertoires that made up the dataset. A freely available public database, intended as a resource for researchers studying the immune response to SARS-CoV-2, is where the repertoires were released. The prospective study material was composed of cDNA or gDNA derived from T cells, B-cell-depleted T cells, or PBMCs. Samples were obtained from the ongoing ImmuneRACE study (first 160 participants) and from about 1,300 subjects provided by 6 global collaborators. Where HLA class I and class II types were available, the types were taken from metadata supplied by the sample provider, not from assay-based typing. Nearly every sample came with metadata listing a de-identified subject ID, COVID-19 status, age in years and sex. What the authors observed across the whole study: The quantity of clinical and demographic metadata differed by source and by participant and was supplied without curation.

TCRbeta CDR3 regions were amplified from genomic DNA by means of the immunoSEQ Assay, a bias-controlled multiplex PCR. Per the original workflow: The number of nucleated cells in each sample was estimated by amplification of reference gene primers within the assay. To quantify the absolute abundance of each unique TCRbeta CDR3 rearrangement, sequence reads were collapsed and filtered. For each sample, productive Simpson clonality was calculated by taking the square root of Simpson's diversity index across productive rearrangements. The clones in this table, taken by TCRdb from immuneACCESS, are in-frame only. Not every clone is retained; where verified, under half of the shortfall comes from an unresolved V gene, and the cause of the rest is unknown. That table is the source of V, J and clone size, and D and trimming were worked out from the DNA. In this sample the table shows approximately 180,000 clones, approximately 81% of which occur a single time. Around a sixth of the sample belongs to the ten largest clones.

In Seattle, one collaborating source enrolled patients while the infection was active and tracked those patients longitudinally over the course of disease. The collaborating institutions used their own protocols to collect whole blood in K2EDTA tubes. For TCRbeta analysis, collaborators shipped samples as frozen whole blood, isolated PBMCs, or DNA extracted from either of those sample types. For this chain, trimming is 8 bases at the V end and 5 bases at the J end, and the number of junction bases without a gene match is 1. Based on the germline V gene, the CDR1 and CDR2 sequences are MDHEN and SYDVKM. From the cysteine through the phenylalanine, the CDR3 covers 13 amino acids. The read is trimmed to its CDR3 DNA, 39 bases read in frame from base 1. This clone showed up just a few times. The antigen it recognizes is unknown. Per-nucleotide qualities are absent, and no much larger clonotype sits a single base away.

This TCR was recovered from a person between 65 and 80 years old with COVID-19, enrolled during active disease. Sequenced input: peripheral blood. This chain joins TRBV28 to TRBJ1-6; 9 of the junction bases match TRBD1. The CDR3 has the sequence CASGDRDNSPLHF. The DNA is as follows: TGTGCCAGCGGGGACAGGGATAATTCACCCCTCCACTTT. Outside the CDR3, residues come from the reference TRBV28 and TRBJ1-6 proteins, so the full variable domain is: DVKVTQSSRYLVKRTGEKVFLECVQDMDHENMFWYRQDPGLGLRLIYFSYDVKMKEKGDIPEGYSVSREKKERFSLILESASTNQTSMYLCASGDRDNSPLHFGNGTRLTVT.